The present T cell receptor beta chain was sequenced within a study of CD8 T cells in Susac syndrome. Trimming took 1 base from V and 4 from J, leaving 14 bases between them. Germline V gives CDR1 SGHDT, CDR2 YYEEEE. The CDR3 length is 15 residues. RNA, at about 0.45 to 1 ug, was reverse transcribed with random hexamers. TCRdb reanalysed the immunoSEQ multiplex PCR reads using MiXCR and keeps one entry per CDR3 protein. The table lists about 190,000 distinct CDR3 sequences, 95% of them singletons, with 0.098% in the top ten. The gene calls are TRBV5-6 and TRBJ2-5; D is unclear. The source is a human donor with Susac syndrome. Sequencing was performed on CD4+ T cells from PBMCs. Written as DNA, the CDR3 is TGTGCCAGCAGCTTGAGTGTCGTGACGGGAGAGACCCAGTACTTC. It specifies CASSLSVVTGETQYF.